This TCR beta chain is drawn from a study of graft-versus-host responses after intestinal transplantation. Turning to the study itself: Multivisceral, liver-intestinal, or isolated intestinal grafts were transplanted into recipients. All recipients got anti-thymocyte globulin induction, then tacrolimus and steroids for about three years. Overall study findings and caveats: Where graft-donor T cell macrochimerism was present, patients had high graft-versus-host to host-versus-graft clonal ratios in allografts. Declining HvG levels early post-transplant were linked to peak circulating GvH clone levels.

Per the germline V gene, CDR1 is SGDLS and CDR2 is YYNGEE. CDR3 length: 14 residues. V was clipped by 3 bases and J by 2 bases, with 6 bases between them. Using immunoSEQ multiplex PCR, the repertoire was profiled, and TCRdb retains in-frame clones only, with some absent. The data contain 99,000 or so clones, roughly 83% of them singletons. As to this clone: As yet, its antigen is unknown.

The sample here was PBMCs, taken 255 days after intestinal transplant. The chain joins TRBV9 to TRBJ2-6; D gene uncertain. The TCR originated in a human patient who received an intestinal transplant, so some T cells may come from the graft donor. The DNA of the CDR3 is TGTGCCAGCAGCGCCCCCACTGGGGCCAACGTCCTGACTTTC. It translates to CASSAPTGANVLTF.